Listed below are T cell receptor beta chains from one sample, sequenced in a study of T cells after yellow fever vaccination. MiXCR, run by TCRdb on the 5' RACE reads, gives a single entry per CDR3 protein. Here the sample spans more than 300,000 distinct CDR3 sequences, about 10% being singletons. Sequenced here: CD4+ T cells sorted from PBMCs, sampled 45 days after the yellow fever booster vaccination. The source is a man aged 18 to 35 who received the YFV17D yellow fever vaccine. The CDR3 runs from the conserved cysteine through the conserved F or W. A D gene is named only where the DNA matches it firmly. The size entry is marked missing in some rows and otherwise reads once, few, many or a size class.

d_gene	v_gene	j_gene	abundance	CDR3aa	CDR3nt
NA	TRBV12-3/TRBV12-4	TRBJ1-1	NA	CASSSLTGTEAFF	TGTGCCAGCAGCTCCCTCACAGGGACTGAAGCTTTCTTT
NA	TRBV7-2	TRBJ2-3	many	CASSLRLDTQYF	TGTGCCAGCAGCTTACGGCTTGATACGCAGTATTTT
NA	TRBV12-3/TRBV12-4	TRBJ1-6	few	CASSLVGPSPLHF	TGTGCCAGCAGTTTGGTAGGCCCTTCACCCCTCCACTTT
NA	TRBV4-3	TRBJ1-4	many	CASSQTWWGSNEKLFF	TGCGCCAGCAGCCAAACTTGGTGGGGCAGCAATGAAAAACTGTTTTTT
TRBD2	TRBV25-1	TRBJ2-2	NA	CASTPGGGTGELFF	TGTGCCAGCACCCCCGGCGGGGGGACCGGGGAGCTGTTTTTT
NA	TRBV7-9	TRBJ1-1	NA	CASSPGAGSWNTEAFF	TGTGCCAGCAGCCCCGGGGCAGGGTCGTGGAACACTGAAGCTTTCTTT
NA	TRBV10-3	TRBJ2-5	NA	CAIKSRQGGETQYF	TGTGCCATCAAATCACGGCAGGGCGGCGAGACCCAGTACTTC
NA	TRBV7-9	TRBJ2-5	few	CASSLPGGMTQYF	TGTGCCAGCAGCTTACCTGGGGGTATGACCCAGTACTTC
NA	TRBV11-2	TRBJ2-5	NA	CASSLNGIQETQYF	TGTGCCAGCAGCTTAAATGGAATACAAGAGACCCAGTACTTC
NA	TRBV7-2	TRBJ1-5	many	CASSSMGGSQQPQHF	TGTGCCAGCAGCTCGATGGGGGGATCGCAACAGCCCCAGCATTTT
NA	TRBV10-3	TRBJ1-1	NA	CATSDTGGTEAFF	TGTGCCACCTCGGACACCGGCGGGACTGAAGCTTTCTTT
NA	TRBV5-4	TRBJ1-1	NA	CASSLWGDPDTEAFF	TGTGCCAGCAGCTTGTGGGGGGACCCGGACACTGAAGCTTTCTTT
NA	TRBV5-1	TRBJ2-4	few	CASSLESQNIQYF	TGCGCCAGCAGCTTGGAGTCCCAAAACATTCAGTACTTC
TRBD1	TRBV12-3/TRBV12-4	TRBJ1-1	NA	CASFQTGVYTEAFF	TGTGCCAGCTTCCAGACAGGGGTCTACACTGAAGCTTTCTTT
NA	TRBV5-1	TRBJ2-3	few	CASRTLASRADTQYF	TGCGCCAGCAGGACGTTGGCTAGCAGGGCAGATACGCAGTATTTT
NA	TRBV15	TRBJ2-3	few	CATSRGPGEQYF	TGTGCCACCAGCAGAGGTCCCGGAGAGCAGTATTTT
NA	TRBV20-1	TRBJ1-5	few	CSAREANQPQHF	TGCAGTGCTAGGGAGGCGAACCAGCCCCAGCATTTT
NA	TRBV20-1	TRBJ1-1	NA	CSARTRDSNTEAFF	TGCAGTGCTAGAACCCGGGATTCTAACACTGAAGCTTTCTTT
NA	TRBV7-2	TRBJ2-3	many	CASTHAGGTDTQYF	TGTGCCAGCACGCACGCTGGGGGTACAGATACGCAGTATTTT
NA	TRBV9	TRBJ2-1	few	CASSVEIGSFYNEQFF	TGTGCCAGCAGCGTAGAGATCGGTAGTTTCTACAATGAGCAGTTCTTC
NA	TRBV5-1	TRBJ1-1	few	CASNSPGGGRAFF	TGCGCCAGCAATTCTCCGGGGGGGGGCAGGGCTTTCTTT
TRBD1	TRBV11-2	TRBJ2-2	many	CASRDLTRGRTGELFF	TGTGCCAGCAGAGACCTGACGAGGGGGCGTACCGGGGAGCTGTTTTTT
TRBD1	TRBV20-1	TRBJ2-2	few	CSAPTGGAGSGELFF	TGCAGTGCCCCTACAGGGGGCGCGGGTTCCGGGGAGCTGTTTTTT
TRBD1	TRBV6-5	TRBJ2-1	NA	CASSPFRDRSNEQFF	TGTGCCAGCAGCCCCTTCCGGGACAGGAGCAATGAGCAGTTCTTC
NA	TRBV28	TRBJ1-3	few	CASGLGGLYSGNTIYF	TGTGCCAGCGGACTGGGCGGATTATACTCTGGAAACACCATATATTTT
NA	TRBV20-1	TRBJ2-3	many	CSATRPGADTQYF	TGCAGTGCTACCCGTCCAGGGGCGGATACGCAGTATTTT
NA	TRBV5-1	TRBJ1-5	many	CASSLSGPQPQHF	TGCGCCAGCAGCTTAAGCGGCCCTCAGCCCCAGCATTTT
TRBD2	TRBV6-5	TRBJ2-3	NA	CASSYSITGGLSDTQYF	TGTGCCAGCAGTTACTCGATAACGGGGGGGCTGTCAGATACGCAGTATTTT
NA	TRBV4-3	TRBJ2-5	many	CASSQDGRGREETQYF	TGCGCCAGCAGCCAAGATGGTCGGGGCAGGGAGGAGACCCAGTACTTC
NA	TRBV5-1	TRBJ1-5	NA	CASSVDGGRQPQHF	TGCGCCAGCAGCGTGGACGGCGGTCGGCAGCCCCAGCATTTT
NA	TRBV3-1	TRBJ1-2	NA	CASSQESRRGFGYTF	TGTGCCAGCAGCCAAGAGAGTAGACGGGGTTTCGGCTACACCTTC
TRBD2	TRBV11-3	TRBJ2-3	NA	CASSRGGQADTQYF	TGTGCCAGCAGCCGGGGGGGCCAGGCAGATACGCAGTATTTT